Listed here are 24 T cell receptor beta chains from one sample, sequenced in a study of T cell responses to AZD1222 COVID-19 vaccine. The data were produced by immunoSEQ multiplex PCR, yet TCRdb's version contains in-frame clones alone and is incomplete. The data hold about 110,000 clones, with about 85% observed a single time. This material consisted of peripheral blood, taken 28 days after the second AZD1222 dose. The receptors were gathered from an adult who received the AZD1222 COVID-19 vaccine.

The table lists this clone with a few counts. The chain employs TRBV7-2 and TRBJ1-2; D might be TRBD1 (5 bases). CDR3 size: 15 residues. Germline CDR1 is SGHTA and CDR2 is FQGNSA. The V end lost 4 bases, the J end lost 3 bases, and 15 bases lay between the germline ends. The CDR3 region has the DNA TGTGCCAGCAGCTCAGCGGTGGGGCTCGACTATGGCTACACCTTC. Encoded protein: CASSSAVGLDYGYTF.

This clone has a single count. The chain recombines TRBV5-4 with TRBJ2-2; D tentatively fits TRBD1 or TRBD2 (5 bases each). This CDR3 comprises 16 residues. Trimming took off 0 bases at V and 4 bases at J, with 13 bases between the two ends. Germline V gene data show CDR1 as SGHNT and CDR2 as YYREEE (reference sequence). The DNA for the CDR3 is TGTGCCAGCAGCTTGGGTTGGGGGTCGTCCACCGGGGAGCTGTTTTTT. It codes for CASSLGWGSSTGELFF. The full variable domain, rest sourced from reference TRBV5-4 and TRBJ2-2, is ETGVTQSPTHLIKTRGQQVTLRCSSQSGHNTVSWYQQALGQGPQFIFQYYREEENGRGNFPPRFSGLQFPNYSSELNVNALELDDSALYLCASSLGWGSSTGELFFGEGSRLTVL.

This sequence joins TRBV5-6 and TRBJ1-1; D ambiguous. The length of the CDR3 is 15 residues. Germline V gene sequence: CDR1 SGHDT, CDR2 YYEEEE. Trimming cost V 0 bases and J 3 bases, with 12 bases left between them. As DNA, the CDR3 is TGTGCCAGCAGCTTGGCCCCCCGGGATGACACTGAAGCTTTCTTT. Its protein product is CASSLAPRDDTEAFF. Full variable domain (outside the CDR3, taken from reference TRBV5-6 and TRBJ1-1): DAGVTQSPTHLIKTRGQQVTLRCSPKSGHDTVSWYQQALGQGPQFIFQYYEEEERQRGNFPDRFSGHQFPNYSSELNVNALLLGDSALYLCASSLAPRDDTEAFFGQGTRLTVV.

The chain links TRBV19 to TRBJ1-1; D is unresolved. The CDR3 sequence is 15 residues long. Germline lookup yields CDR1 LNHDA and CDR2 SQIVND (reference sequence). Trimming cost V 6 bases and J 4 bases, with 18 bases left between them. The CDR3 DNA reads as TGTGCCAGTAGCCTGGGCCCCAACGGCGGCACTGAAGCTTTCTTT. This gives the protein CASSLGPNGGTEAFF.

The J gene is TRBJ1-1, the V gene TRBV6-5; a possible D gene is TRBD1 (6 bases). This CDR3 has 14 amino acids. The V end was cut by 0 bases, the J end by 4 bases, with 9 bases between. CDR1 is MNHEY and CDR2 is SVGAGI in the germline V gene. CDR3 residues: CASSYSTRGTEAFF. CDR3 sequence (DNA): TGTGCCAGCAGTTACTCGACCAGGGGCACTGAAGCTTTCTTT.

The chain is built from TRBV11-2 and TRBJ1-5; D is possibly TRBD1 (5 bases). V was cut by 5 bases and J by 2 bases, with 16 bases left in between. The CDR3 is 16 amino acids. The germline CDR1 and CDR2 sequences are SGHAT and FQNNGV. This chain's CDR3 is CASSHLGGKGNQPQHF. The CDR3 bases are TGTGCCAGCAGCCACTTGGGGGGTAAGGGCAATCAGCCCCAGCATTTT.

The chain carries TRBV4-1 and TRBJ2-3; tentatively, D is TRBD1 (6 bases). The ends were cut back, 3 bases at V and 6 bases at J, with 13 bases in the middle. In germline, CDR1 is MGHRA, CDR2 YSYEKL. The CDR3 runs to 14 residues. The CDR3 bases are TGCGCCAGCAGCCAGTTGCAGGGGTGGGATACGCAGTATTTT. It codes for CASSQLQGWDTQYF.

The chain carries TRBV19 and TRBJ1-2; a possible D gene is TRBD1 (5 bases). The germline V and J ends were trimmed by 3 bases and 3 bases, with 8 bases remaining between them. CDR1 and CDR2 from the germline V gene are LNHDA and SQIVND (reference sequence). There are 13 residues in the CDR3. The CDR3 DNA sequence: TGTGCCAGTAGTATCAGGGTCGACTATGGCTACACCTTC. Its protein product is CASSIRVDYGYTF.

The chain links TRBV6-4 to TRBJ2-1; the D call may be TRBD1 or TRBD2 (5 bases each). V lost 3 bases, J lost 5 bases, and 5 bases lay in between. The CDR3 extends over 12 amino acids. From germline, CDR1 is MRHNA and CDR2 SNTAGT. The CDR3 is CASSEGDNEQFF. In nucleotides, the CDR3 is TGTGCCAGCAGTGAGGGGGACAATGAGCAGTTCTTC.

The chain is built from TRBV12-3 or TRBV12-4 and TRBJ2-7; TRBD1 or TRBD2 may be the D gene (5 bases each). The CDR3 runs to 13 residues. Trimming removed 4 bases at V and 5 bases at J, with 12 bases between. CDR3: CASSSEGHHEQYF. The DNA for the CDR3 is TGTGCCAGCAGTTCAGAGGGGCATCACGAGCAGTACTTC.

This clone was recorded only once. This rearrangement joins TRBV6-5 to TRBJ2-7, with TRBD1 matching 7 bases. The CDR3 is made up of 13 amino acids. The germline V gene has CDR1 MNHEY and CDR2 SVGAGI. Trimming removed 5 bases from V and 1 base from J; junction bases left unmatched: 2. The CDR3 region has the DNA TGTGCCAGCAGTCCGGGACAGTCCTACGAGCAGTACTTC. Translation gives CASSPGQSYEQYF.

The chain recombines TRBV5-1 with TRBJ2-3; D is possibly TRBD1 or TRBD2 (5 bases each). Germline V gene lookup returns CDR1 SGHRS and CDR2 YFSETQ. The CDR3 extends over 16 amino acids. Trimming pared 6 bases from V and 2 bases from J, leaving 19 bases between. CDR3 DNA: TGCGCCAGCAAGCCTGATCCGGGGCTGTACACAGATACGCAGTATTTT. The encoded protein is CASKPDPGLYTDTQYF.

This chain joins TRBV2 and TRBJ2-7; the D gene is possibly TRBD2 (7 bases). Germline V gene sequence: CDR1 SNHLY, CDR2 FYNNEI. Trimming removed 7 bases from V and 0 bases from J, with 19 bases in between. The CDR3 spans 16 residues. CDR3 DNA: TGTGCCAGCATGTGGGGGGCTAGCGGCGGCTCCTACGAGCAGTACTTC. Translation gives CASMWGASGGSYEQYF.

V and J are TRBV2 and TRBJ1-6; D is possibly TRBD1 (6 bases). CDR3 size: 14 residues. Germline V gives CDR1 SNHLY, CDR2 FYNNEI. Trimming removed 7 bases from V and 7 bases from J, with 14 bases in between. CDR3 sequence reads: CASTERTANSPLHF. The CDR3 DNA reads as TGTGCCAGCACCGAGAGGACAGCGAATTCACCCCTCCACTTT.

The genes are TRBV5-1 and TRBJ1-1; D is undetermined. The CDR3 extends over 15 amino acids. Germline assignment: CDR1 SGHRS and CDR2 YFSETQ. V lost 1 base and J 0 bases, leaving 10 bases between the germline ends. This chain's CDR3 is CASSLFRGMNTEAFF. CDR3 in DNA: TGCGCCAGCAGCTTGTTTCGGGGAATGAACACTGAAGCTTTCTTT.

The V and J genes are TRBV10-3 and TRBJ1-2; a weak D match, TRBD1 (6 bases). There are 14 residues in the CDR3. Trimming took off 6 bases at V and 0 bases at J, with 11 bases between the two ends. The germline V gene has CDR1 ENHRY and CDR2 SYGVKD. CDR3 sequence: CAIRGDITNYGYTF. As DNA, the CDR3 is TGTGCCATCAGGGGGGACATTACTAACTATGGCTACACCTTC.

The V and J genes are TRBV5-5 and TRBJ1-1, with D unresolved. Germline V gives CDR1 SGHKS, CDR2 YYEKEE (reference sequence). The CDR3 runs 14 residues. Trimming removed 0 bases from V and 1 base from J, with 7 bases in between. CDR3 bases: TGTGCCAGCAGCTTGGTACAGACGAACACTGAAGCTTTCTTT. Translated: CASSLVQTNTEAFF.

The rearrangement uses TRBV2 and TRBJ1-1, with D tentatively TRBD1 (5 bases). V dropped 4 bases and J dropped 10 bases, with 16 bases sitting between them. The length of the CDR3 is 13 residues. Germline V gene lookup returns CDR1 SNHLY and CDR2 FYNNEI. The CDR3: CASSGTPGQGAFF. The CDR3 DNA is TGTGCCAGCAGTGGTACACCCGGCCAGGGAGCTTTCTTT.

V gene TRBV9 combines with J gene TRBJ1-2; 7 bases fit TRBD1. This CDR3 comprises 16 residues. V shed 4 bases, J shed 3 bases, and the junction held 12 bases outside the gene matches. Germline V gene data show CDR1 as SGDLS and CDR2 as YYNGEE. This CDR3 reads CASSLSTGQLHYGYTF. Written as DNA, the CDR3 is TGTGCCAGCAGCTTATCGACAGGGCAACTACACTATGGCTACACCTTC.

The chain uses TRBV27 and TRBJ2-1, with D possibly being TRBD1 (5 bases). There are 15 residues in the CDR3. The V gene's germline CDR1 is MNHEY and CDR2 SMNVEV (reference sequence). V was clipped by 2 bases and J by 7 bases, with 15 bases between them. Here the CDR3 reads CASSLEAGMRNEQFF. CDR3 DNA sequence: TGTGCCAGCAGTTTAGAGGCAGGGATGAGGAATGAGCAGTTCTTC.

This chain links TRBV15 with TRBJ1-1; no clear D. With 1 base removed from V and 1 base from J, the gap between germline ends came to 7 bases. The CDR3 has 14 residues. CDR1 is LNHNV, CDR2 YYDKDF, per germline (reference sequence). This CDR3 reads CATSRGEKNTEAFF. The DNA of the CDR3 is TGTGCCACCAGCAGAGGAGAAAAGAACACTGAAGCTTTCTTT.

This clone was observed a handful of times. The chain uses TRBV9 and TRBJ2-7; D is possibly TRBD1 (6 bases). V was shortened by 2 bases and J by 0 bases, with 12 bases between the two germline ends. The CDR3 has 15 amino acids. Looked up from germline, CDR1 is SGDLS and CDR2 is YYNGEE. CDR3 nucleotide sequence: TGTGCCAGCAGCGTGGGACCGGACAGCTCCTACGAGCAGTACTTC. Encoded protein: CASSVGPDSSYEQYF.

The rearrangement uses TRBV2 and TRBJ1-1, with 10 positions matching TRBD1. The length of the CDR3 is 15 residues. Germline V gene data show CDR1 as SNHLY and CDR2 as FYNNEI. Trimming took 9 bases from V and 4 from J; bases not matched to a gene: 11. The CDR3 DNA follows: TGTGCCAGGCTTTGGACAGGGGGTAGAGGCACTGAAGCTTTCTTT. Its protein is CARLWTGGRGTEAFF.

This clone has a single count. The chain couples TRBV25-1 to TRBJ1-2; a weak D match, TRBD1 (6 bases). The CDR3 spans 13 residues. The germline V gene encodes CDR1 MGHDK and CDR2 SYGVNS. Between the trimmed V and J ends, which lost 4 bases and 4 bases, there was a span of 10 bases. The CDR3 sequence is CASSVQGSYGYTF. As DNA, the CDR3 is TGTGCCAGCAGTGTACAGGGTAGCTATGGCTACACCTTC.